This T cell receptor beta chain was sequenced for a study of cytomegalovirus exposure and HLA in healthy donors. Study outcomes and limitations: Available immune exposure information was restricted to CMV serostatus only. A classifier reportedly called cytomegalovirus status with high sensitivity and specificity.

About this clone itself: Its antigen is currently unknown.

PCR employed 60 Vbeta and 13 Jbeta primers. Repertoires were generated with immunoSEQ multiplex PCR, while TCRdb's copy carries only in-frame clones and drops some. The table records 120,000 to 150,000 clones, 72% of them present only once. Trimming took 5 bases from V and 2 from J, leaving 10 bases between them. Germline CDR1 is LNHDA and CDR2 is SQIVND (reference sequence). This CDR3 has 14 amino acids. The sequencing input was PBMCs. The chain joins TRBV19 to TRBJ1-5; D gene uncertain. The receptor comes from a man aged 35-49 years in good health and CMV-seronegative. For the CDR3, the DNA is TGTGCCAGTAGTGCCCGACTCCGCAATCAGCCCCAGCATTTT. Translated, it gives CASSARLRNQPQHF.